One sample yielded the 4 T cell receptor beta chains listed below, sequenced in a study of PD-L1 blockade in urothelial cancer. Here immunoSEQ multiplex PCR was the method, and the copy in TCRdb shows in-frame clones only, minus some. The sample shows approximately 90,000 clones, 85% to 90% of them seen only once. Time point indicated: pretreatment peripheral blood. The sequenced sample was PBMCs, obtained around atezolizumab (anti-PD-L1) treatment. These TCRs come from a man aged 55-75 years with urothelial cancer.

This chain links TRBV11-3 with TRBJ2-1; 8 bases align to TRBD2. The trim removed 1 base at V and 1 base at J, leaving 6 bases unmatched. Germline V gene data show CDR1 as SGHNT and CDR2 as YENEEA. The CDR3 runs 17 residues. This chain's CDR3 is CASSLVLAGGSYNEQFF. In DNA form, the CDR3 reads TGTGCCAGCAGCTTAGTTCTGGCGGGGGGTTCCTACAATGAGCAGTTCTTC.

This chain uses TRBV7-8 with TRBJ1-1; D may be TRBD1 (6 bases). The CDR3 length is 14 residues. Trimming stripped 4 bases from V and 1 base from J, with 10 bases between. Germline V lookup: CDR1 SGHVS, CDR2 FQNEAQ. CDR3: CASSYRGGNTEAFF. In DNA form, the CDR3 reads TGTGCCAGCAGCTACCGAGGGGGGAACACTGAAGCTTTCTTT.

This chain links TRBV10-1 with TRBJ2-7; TRBD1 matches 8 bases. CDR3 length equals 15 residues. CDR1 and CDR2 from the germline V gene are WNHNN and SYGVQD (reference sequence). J lost 3 bases, V lost 0 bases, and 4 bases had no gene match. In DNA form, the CDR3 reads TGCGCCAGCAGTGAGTCTGGGACAGGTTTCTACGAGCAGTACTTC. As protein: CASSESGTGFYEQYF.

The chain couples TRBV4-1 to TRBJ1-2; a weak D match, TRBD1 (5 bases). V was cut by 0 bases and J by 2 bases, with 7 bases left in between. The CDR3 is 14 residues long. Germline V gives CDR1 MGHRA, CDR2 YSYEKL. The CDR3 sequence is CASSQEYRNYGYTF. The CDR3 bases are TGCGCCAGCAGCCAAGAGTACAGGAACTATGGCTACACCTTC.